This T cell receptor (beta chain) originates from a study of blood T cell repertoires in COVID-19. The wider study: T cells, B-cell-depleted T cells, or PBMCs provided the cDNA or gDNA that served as material.

Produced via immunoSEQ multiplex PCR; TCRdb's table is partial and in-frame only. Here the sample spans over 200,000 clones, 86% being singletons. Germline loops: CDR1 SGHTA, CDR2 FQGTGA. The trim removed 4 bases at V and 5 bases at J, leaving 6 bases unmatched. CDR3 size: 15 residues. The material sequenced was PBMCs or T cells enriched from blood (not recorded which). This TCR was recovered from a woman aged 50 to 60 in a cohort exposed to, infected with or recovered from COVID-19 (not recorded which). The chain uses TRBV7-3 and TRBJ2-5; 11 bases match TRBD2. This CDR3 reads CASSYSGGAAETQYF. For the CDR3, the DNA is TGTGCCAGCAGCTATAGCGGGGGGGCCGCCGAGACCCAGTACTTC.